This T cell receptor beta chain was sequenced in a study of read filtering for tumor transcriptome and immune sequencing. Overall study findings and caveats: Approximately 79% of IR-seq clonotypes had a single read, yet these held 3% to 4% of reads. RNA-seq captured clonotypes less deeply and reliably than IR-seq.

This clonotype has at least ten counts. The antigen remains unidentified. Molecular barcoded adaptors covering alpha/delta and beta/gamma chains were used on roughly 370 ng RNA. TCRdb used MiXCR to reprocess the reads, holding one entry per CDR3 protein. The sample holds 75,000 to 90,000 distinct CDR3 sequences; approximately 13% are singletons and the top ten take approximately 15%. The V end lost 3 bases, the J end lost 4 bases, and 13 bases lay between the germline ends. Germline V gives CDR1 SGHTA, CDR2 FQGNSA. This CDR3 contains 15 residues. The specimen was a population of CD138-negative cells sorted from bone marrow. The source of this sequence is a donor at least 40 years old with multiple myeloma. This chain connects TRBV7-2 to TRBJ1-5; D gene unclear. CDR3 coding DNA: TGTGCCAGCAGCTTTTACCAGGCTATAAATCAGCCCCAGCATTTT. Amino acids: CASSFYQAINQPQHF. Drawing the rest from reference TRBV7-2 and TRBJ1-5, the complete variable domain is GAGVSQSPSNKVTEKGKDVELRCDPISGHTALYWYRQSLGQGLEFLIYFQGNSAPDKSGLPSDRFSAERTGGSVSTLTIQRTQQEDSAVYLCASSFYQAINQPQHFGDGTRLSIL.